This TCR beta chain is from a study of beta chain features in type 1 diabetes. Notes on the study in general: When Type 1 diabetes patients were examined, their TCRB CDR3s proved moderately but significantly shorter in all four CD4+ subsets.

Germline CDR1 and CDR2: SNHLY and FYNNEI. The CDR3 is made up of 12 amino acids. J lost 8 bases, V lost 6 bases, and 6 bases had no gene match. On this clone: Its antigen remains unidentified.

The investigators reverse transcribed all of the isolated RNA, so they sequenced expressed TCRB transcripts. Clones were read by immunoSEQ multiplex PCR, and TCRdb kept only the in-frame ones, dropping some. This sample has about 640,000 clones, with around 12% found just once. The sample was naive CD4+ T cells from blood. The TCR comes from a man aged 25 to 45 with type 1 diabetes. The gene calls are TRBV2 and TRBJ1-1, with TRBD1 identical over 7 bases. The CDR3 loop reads CASRRDSQEAFF. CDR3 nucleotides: TGTGCCAGCAGGAGGGACAGTCAAGAAGCTTTCTTT.